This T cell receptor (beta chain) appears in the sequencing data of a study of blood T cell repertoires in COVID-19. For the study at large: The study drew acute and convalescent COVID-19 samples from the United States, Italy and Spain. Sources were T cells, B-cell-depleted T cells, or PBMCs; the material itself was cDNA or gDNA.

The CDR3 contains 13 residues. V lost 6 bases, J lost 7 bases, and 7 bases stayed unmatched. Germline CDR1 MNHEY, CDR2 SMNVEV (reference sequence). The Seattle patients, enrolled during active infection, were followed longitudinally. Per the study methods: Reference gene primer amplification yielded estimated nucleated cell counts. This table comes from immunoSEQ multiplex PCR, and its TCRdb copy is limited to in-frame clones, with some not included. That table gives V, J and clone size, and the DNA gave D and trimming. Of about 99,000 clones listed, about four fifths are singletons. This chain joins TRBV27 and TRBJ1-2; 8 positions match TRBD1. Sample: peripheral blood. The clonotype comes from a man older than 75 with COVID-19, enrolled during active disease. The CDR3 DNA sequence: TGTGCCAGCAGCTACCAGGGGGCGGGTGGCTACACCTTC. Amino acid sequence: CASSYQGAGGYTF.